A selection of T cell receptor beta chains follows, all from one sample in a study of technical replicates of blood from several donors. Using immunoSEQ multiplex PCR, the repertoire was profiled, and TCRdb retains in-frame clones only, with some absent. The table includes around 78,000 clones, roughly 94% detected once. The sequencing sample was made of T cells isolated from PBMCs. The receptors were sampled from a human donor in good health. Each CDR3 is given without its conserved first and last residue.

J gene: TRBJ2-3
V gene: TRBV6-4
CDR3 protein: ASSDSEGDTQY

J gene: TRBJ2-7
V gene: TRBV11-2
CDR3 protein: ASSIYAEEY

J gene: TRBJ1-5
V gene: TRBV27
CDR3 protein: ASSLITGGANQPQH

J gene: TRBJ2-4
V gene: TRBV5-4
CDR3 protein: ASSLQSENIQY

J gene: TRBJ1-6
V gene: TRBV2
CDR3 protein: ARSHGQVLSYNSPLH

J gene: TRBJ1-2
V gene: TRBV19
CDR3 protein: ASSPARDRNGYT

J gene: TRBJ1-5
V gene: TRBV28
CDR3 protein: ASSFVRGPRDNQPQH

J gene: TRBJ2-2
V gene: TRBV14
CDR3 protein: ASSPRRGLLNTGELF

J gene: TRBJ2-3
V gene: TRBV2
CDR3 protein: ASISDYASKTDTQY

J gene: TRBJ2-7
V gene: TRBV21-1
CDR3 protein: ASSKNWRDEQY

J gene: TRBJ2-3
V gene: TRBV5-1
CDR3 protein: ASSTWEDTQY

J gene: TRBJ2-7
V gene: TRBV27
CDR3 protein: ASSLQARIPYEQY

J gene: TRBJ1-6
V gene: TRBV13
CDR3 protein: ASSTDRGVLGYNSPLH

J gene: TRBJ1-4
V gene: TRBV21-1
CDR3 protein: ASRTGGHNEKLF

J gene: TRBJ1-2
V gene: TRBV4-1
CDR3 protein: ASSHRDRESGYT

J gene: TRBJ2-3
V gene: TRBV13
CDR3 protein: ASSLRSGTDTQY

J gene: TRBJ1-5
V gene: TRBV5-4
CDR3 protein: ASSSLGQPQH

J gene: TRBJ2-5
V gene: TRBV6-4
CDR3 protein: ASSAWSGAQETQY

J gene: TRBJ2-7
V gene: TRBV7-9
CDR3 protein: ATTGGGYEQY

J gene: TRBJ2-5
V gene: TRBV5-6
CDR3 protein: ASRPTSGRGGQETQY

J gene: TRBJ1-5
V gene: TRBV19
CDR3 protein: ASSMNGGASNQPQH

J gene: TRBJ2-1
V gene: TRBV7-9
CDR3 protein: ASSSTGQRENNEQF

J gene: TRBJ2-2
V gene: TRBV15
CDR3 protein: ATKTGDGELF

J gene: TRBJ2-7
V gene: TRBV6-5
CDR3 protein: ASSYSASYEQY

J gene: TRBJ2-1
V gene: TRBV27
CDR3 protein: ASSRTVYNEQF

J gene: TRBJ2-1
V gene: TRBV27
CDR3 protein: ASSVQSSVVRGQF

J gene: TRBJ1-1
V gene: TRBV5-6
CDR3 protein: ASSLEGAGLSNTEAF

J gene: TRBJ2-1
V gene: TRBV7-9
CDR3 protein: ASSLARETRGYGQF

J gene: TRBJ2-2
V gene: TRBV9
CDR3 protein: ASSAVEGRGELF

J gene: TRBJ2-1
V gene: TRBV19
CDR3 protein: ASSLRLVSDEQF

J gene: TRBJ2-7
V gene: TRBV11-3
CDR3 protein: ASSWGTLYYEQY

J gene: TRBJ1-1
V gene: TRBV18
CDR3 protein: ASSELQGGTEAF

J gene: TRBJ1-1
V gene: TRBV4-1
CDR3 protein: ASSQGTVNTEAF

J gene: TRBJ2-7
V gene: TRBV2
CDR3 protein: ASSSTSYEQY

J gene: TRBJ2-7
V gene: TRBV25-1
CDR3 protein: ASSEPGTASSYEQY

J gene: TRBJ2-3
V gene: TRBV7-9
CDR3 protein: ASSSTDTQY

J gene: TRBJ2-7
V gene: TRBV28
CDR3 protein: ASSLASSYEQY

J gene: TRBJ2-5
V gene: TRBV4-2
CDR3 protein: ASSQDQGKETQY

J gene: TRBJ2-1
V gene: TRBV4-2
CDR3 protein: ASSQDLLAGGFVNEQF

J gene: TRBJ2-7
V gene: TRBV19
CDR3 protein: ASSPASGRIDYEQY

J gene: TRBJ2-1
V gene: TRBV2
CDR3 protein: ATLFRDRGRNEQF

J gene: TRBJ1-5
V gene: TRBV10-3
CDR3 protein: AISDRGDNQPQH

J gene: TRBJ2-2
V gene: TRBV6-4
CDR3 protein: ASSDASGGANTGELF

J gene: TRBJ1-6
V gene: TRBV7-8
CDR3 protein: ASSLARGTSSYNSPLH

J gene: TRBJ2-5
V gene: TRBV5-6
CDR3 protein: ASSLEQVETQY

J gene: TRBJ2-1
V gene: TRBV15
CDR3 protein: ATSRASGGYNEQF

J gene: TRBJ2-7
V gene: TRBV28
CDR3 protein: ASILSNSGGNSYEQY

J gene: TRBJ2-1
V gene: TRBV21-1
CDR3 protein: ASSTQTSRRRAYNEQF

J gene: TRBJ2-3
V gene: TRBV9
CDR3 protein: ASSVSGGATDTQY

J gene: TRBJ2-1
V gene: TRBV19
CDR3 protein: ASSLSGRRGQF